A selection of T cell receptor beta chains follows, all from one sample in a study of control samples from healthy donors and cancer patients. Sequencing was performed with immunoSEQ multiplex PCR; in TCRdb, only in-frame clones are kept and a portion is missing. The sample consists of 150,000 to 200,000 clones, over 85% of them appearing once. The sequencing sample was made of blood. Source of these receptors: a man between 18 and 29 years old in good health. CDR3s include the opening cysteine and the closing phenylalanine or tryptophan. D genes are given only for firm matches. Not all rows give a size; the values are once, few, many and, for expanded clones, a class.

>TRBV2|.|.|TRBJ2-7
CASVGQNYEQYF
TGTGCCAGCGTTGGACAGAACTACGAGCAGTACTTC
>TRBV13|.|.|TRBJ2-3
CASSLLRGGGTDTQYF
TGTGCCAGCAGCTTACTTAGGGGGGGTGGCACAGATACGCAGTATTTT
>TRBV5-1|TRBD1|.|TRBJ2-7
CASSEQGAYEQYF
TGCGCCAGCTCCGAGCAGGGGGCTTACGAGCAGTACTTC
>TRBV12-5|.|.|TRBJ1-3
CASGQSLSSGNTIYF
TGTGCTAGTGGTCAGAGTCTGAGCTCTGGAAACACCATATATTTT
>TRBV5-1|.|once|TRBJ1-3
CASSPWPSSSGNTIYF
TGCGCCAGCAGCCCCTGGCCCAGCTCATCTGGAAACACCATATATTTT
>TRBV24-1|TRBD1|.|TRBJ2-3
CATSDLTGGRDTQYF
TGTGCCACCAGTGATTTAACAGGGGGCCGGGATACGCAGTATTTT
>TRBV5-8|TRBD1|.|TRBJ2-2
CASSSGTGDELFF
TGTGCCAGCAGCTCCGGGACAGGGGATGAGCTGTTTTTT
>TRBV7-3|.|.|TRBJ2-1
CASSSRLSAEVNEQFF
TGTGCCAGCAGCTCCCGCCTCTCCGCGGAGGTGAATGAGCAGTTCTTC
>TRBV2|.|.|TRBJ1-2
CASSEDGFYGYTF
TGTGCCAGCAGTGAGGACGGGTTCTATGGCTACACCTTC
>TRBV15|.|once|TRBJ2-7
CATSRDPGSYEQYF
TGTGCCACCAGCAGAGATCCGGGGTCCTACGAGCAGTACTTC
>TRBV5-1|TRBD2|.|TRBJ2-5
CASSQGLAGGQETQYF
TGCGCCAGCAGCCAAGGACTAGCGGGGGGGCAGGAGACCCAGTACTTC
>TRBV12-3/TRBV12-4|.|.|TRBJ1-4
CASSLGSEKLFF
TGTGCCAGCAGTTTAGGTAGCGAAAAACTGTTTTTT
>TRBV27|.|.|TRBJ1-1
CASGSAGWAFF
TGTGCCAGCGGATCGGCAGGGTGGGCTTTCTTT
>TRBV5-6|TRBD1|.|TRBJ2-2
CASSPGQLTGELFF
TGTGCCAGCAGCCCGGGACAGCTCACCGGGGAGCTGTTTTTT
>TRBV14|.|.|TRBJ2-2
CASSLEGFTGELFF
TGTGCCAGCAGCCTAGAGGGTTTCACCGGGGAGCTGTTTTTT